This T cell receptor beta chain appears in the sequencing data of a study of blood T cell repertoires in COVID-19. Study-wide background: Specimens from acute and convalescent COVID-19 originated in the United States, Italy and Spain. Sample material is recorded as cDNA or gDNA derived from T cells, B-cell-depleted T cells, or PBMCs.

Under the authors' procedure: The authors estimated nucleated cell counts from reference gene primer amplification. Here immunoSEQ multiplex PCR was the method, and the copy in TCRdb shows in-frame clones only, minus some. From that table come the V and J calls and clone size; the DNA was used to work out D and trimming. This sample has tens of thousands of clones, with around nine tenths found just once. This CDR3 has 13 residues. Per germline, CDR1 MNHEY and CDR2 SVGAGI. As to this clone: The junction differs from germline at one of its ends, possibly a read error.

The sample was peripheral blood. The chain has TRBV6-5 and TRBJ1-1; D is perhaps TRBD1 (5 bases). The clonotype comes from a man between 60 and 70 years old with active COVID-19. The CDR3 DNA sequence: TGTGCCAGTGAGGAGGGAGGACGGCGAGGGGATCTCTTT. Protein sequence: CASEEGGRRGDLF.